Each of the 18 T cell receptor beta chains below was sequenced from the same sample in a study of cytomegalovirus exposure and HLA in healthy donors. PCR was performed using 60 Vbeta and 13 Jbeta primers. Profiling relied on immunoSEQ multiplex PCR, and the TCRdb table lists in-frame clones only, not all of them. Among 100,000 to 150,000 clones listed, around three quarters were seen once. The specimen sequenced was PBMCs. All receptors come from a young man in good health and CMV-seronegative.

This chain joins TRBV5-4 and TRBJ1-2, with 9 nucleotides matching TRBD1. The CDR3 consists of 15 residues. Germline CDR1 is SGHNT and CDR2 is YYREEE (reference sequence). J gave up 2 bases and V 9 bases, and 11 bases lay outside the gene matches. The CDR3 DNA is TGTGCCACGATACAGGGGGCTCTGGAGAACTATGGCTACACCTTC. It yields the protein CATIQGALENYGYTF.

CDR3 coding DNA: TGTGCCAGCAGCTCCGGACGGGGAAAGGAAAAACTGTTTTTT. Amino acids: CASSSGRGKEKLFF. The rearrangement links TRBV13 to TRBJ1-4; no clear D. Germline CDR1 is PRHDT and CDR2 is FYEKMQ (reference sequence). The CDR3 runs to 14 residues. Trimming left V 4 bases short and J 8 bases short, with 14 bases between.

This clone has just one count. The CDR3 region is CASSLSGRRSNYGYTF. In nucleotides, the CDR3 is TGCGCCAGCAGCTTGTCAGGGCGCCGTTCTAACTATGGCTACACCTTC. This rearrangement joins TRBV5-1 to TRBJ1-2; weak D call: TRBD1 (5 bases). Germline CDR1 SGHRS, CDR2 YFSETQ. V was trimmed by 1 base and J by 0 bases, leaving 13 bases between them. The CDR3 covers 16 residues.

The chain has TRBV5-6 and TRBJ2-3; 10 nucleotides agree with TRBD1. Germline V gene lookup returns CDR1 SGHDT and CDR2 YYEEEE. This CDR3 comprises 17 residues. The ends lost 5 bases at V and 3 bases at J; junction bases unmatched: 12. In DNA form, the CDR3 reads TGTGCCAGCAGGTTTTTGGGGGACAGGGGCGGGACAGATACGCAGTATTTT. Translating gives CASRFLGDRGGTDTQYF.

The J gene is TRBJ1-3, the V gene TRBV4-2, with TRBD1 as a possible D gene (6 bases). The CDR3 totals 15 residues. The germline CDR1 and CDR2 sequences are LGHNA and YNFKEQ. V was pared by 4 bases and J by 4 bases, with 14 bases between. The CDR3 DNA sequence: TGTGCCAGCAGCCTCTTCAGGGGTTCCGGAAACACCATATATTTT. The encoded protein is CASSLFRGSGNTIYF.

The rearrangement joins TRBV5-6 to TRBJ1-2; 7 bases are a match to TRBD1. V shed 3 bases and J 2 bases; nucleotides not matched to a gene: 13. The CDR3 has 17 amino acids. The germline CDR1 and CDR2 sequences are SGHDT and YYEEEE. The CDR3 region has the DNA TGTGCCAGCAGCTCAGAACAGGGGAAGGGCGGGAACTATGGCTACACCTTC. This gives the protein CASSSEQGKGGNYGYTF.

This clone was detected ten times or more. The V and J genes are TRBV4-2 and TRBJ1-3; D possibly corresponds to TRBD1 (5 bases). The CDR3 extends over 16 amino acids. The V and J ends lost 0 bases and 0 bases respectively, with 9 bases between them. CDR1 is LGHNA, CDR2 YNFKEQ, per germline. CDR3 sequence reads: CASSQDLGLSGNTIYF. CDR3 sequence (DNA): TGTGCCAGCAGCCAAGATCTGGGGCTCTCTGGAAACACCATATATTTT.

The sample holds a few counts of this clone. The CDR3 DNA is TGTGCCACCTTGAGGGTCAATGAGCAGTTCTTC. Translated: CATLRVNEQFF. The chain combines TRBV6-1 with TRBJ2-1; TRBD2 might be the D (5 bases). CDR1 MNHNS and CDR2 SASEGT come from the germline V gene. V lost 10 bases to trimming and J lost 6 bases, with 10 bases between them. The CDR3 sequence is 11 residues long.

This clone has only one observation. The V and J genes are TRBV10-3 and TRBJ2-2, with D perhaps matching TRBD1 (5 bases). The CDR3 sequence is 14 residues long. The V end lost 11 bases, the J end lost 3 bases, and 16 bases lay between the germline ends. Germline values: CDR1 ENHRY, CDR2 SYGVKD. CDR3 nucleotides: TGTGCCCACAGTCTAGGGGCGGACACCGGGGAGCTGTTTTTT. It yields the protein CAHSLGADTGELFF.

The chain has TRBV11-2 and TRBJ2-3; 12 bases agree with TRBD2. CDR1 and CDR2 from the germline V gene are SGHAT and FQNNGV. This CDR3 region has 16 residues. V was clipped by 3 bases and J by 3 bases; unmatched bases: 4. The CDR3: CASSLRLAGATDTQYF. CDR3 DNA sequence: TGTGCCAGCAGCTTGAGACTAGCGGGGGCGACAGATACGCAGTATTTT.

The J gene is TRBJ1-2, the V gene TRBV19; D ambiguous. In germline, CDR1 is LNHDA, CDR2 SQIVND (reference sequence). The CDR3 is 13 amino acids. With 4 bases removed from V and 5 bases from J, the gap between germline ends came to 11 bases. The CDR3 region has the DNA TGTGCCAGTAGTACTCGCGGGGAATATGGCTACACCTTC. Its translation: CASSTRGEYGYTF.

The chain uses TRBV28 and TRBJ1-3, with D hard to call. Trimming stripped 2 bases from V and 0 bases from J, with 8 bases between. CDR1 and CDR2 (germline): MDHEN, SYDVKM. The CDR3 consists of 15 residues. The CDR3 is CASSLPRNSGNTIYF. CDR3 DNA sequence: TGTGCCAGCAGTTTACCCAGGAACTCTGGAAACACCATATATTTT.

This clone was recorded a few times. The chain uses TRBV29-1 and TRBJ1-4; D not certain. Germline loops: CDR1 SQVTM, CDR2 ANQGSEA. V was trimmed by 5 bases and J by 0 bases, leaving 10 bases between them. This CDR3 spans 14 amino acids. The CDR3 spells CSVSTPATNEKLFF. The CDR3 DNA reads TGCAGCGTTAGTACACCTGCAACTAATGAAAAACTGTTTTTT.

This chain uses TRBV6-5 with TRBJ1-2; the match to TRBD1 covers 11 bases. Per germline, CDR1 MNHEY and CDR2 SVGAGI. V lost 5 bases to trimming and J lost 1 base; unmatched junction nucleotides: 3. The CDR3 is 15 amino acids. CDR3 bases: TGTGCCAGCAGTAAGGGGACAGGGGGTAACTATGGCTACACCTTC. Protein product: CASSKGTGGNYGYTF.

The rearrangement uses TRBV6-1 and TRBJ1-2; 8 nucleotides align to TRBD1. Germline V gene lookup returns CDR1 MNHNS and CDR2 SASEGT. The V segment lost 8 bases and the J segment 4 bases; nucleotides outside the gene matches: 12. The CDR3 is made up of 15 amino acids. CDR3 DNA sequence: TGTGCCAGCTCGGGCCAGGGGGCCACTGGCTATGGCTACACCTTC. It encodes CASSGQGATGYGYTF.

J is TRBJ1-1 and V is TRBV28; TRBD1 matches 7 bases. The germline CDR1 and CDR2 sequences are MDHEN and SYDVKM. The CDR3 has 15 amino acids. With V trimmed by 5 bases and J by 3 bases, 9 bases remained unmatched. The CDR3 loop is CASSKTGWEDTEAFF. CDR3 sequence (DNA): TGTGCCAGCAGTAAGACAGGGTGGGAGGACACTGAAGCTTTCTTT.

The genes are TRBV15 and TRBJ1-3, with 10 bases that match TRBD1. The CDR3 contains 16 residues. V dropped 3 bases and J dropped 2; count of bases not matched to a gene: 4. Germline assignment: CDR1 LNHNV and CDR2 YYDKDF (reference sequence). The CDR3 protein is CATSRGGTGAGNTIYF. The CDR3 coding sequence is TGTGCCACCAGCAGGGGTGGGACAGGGGCTGGAAACACCATATATTTT. Drawing the rest from reference TRBV15 and TRBJ1-3, the complete variable domain is DAMVIQNPRYQVTQFGKPVTLSCSQTLNHNVMYWYQQKSSQAPKLLFHYYDKDFNNEADTPDNFQSRRPNTSFCFLDIRSPGLGDTAMYLCATSRGGTGAGNTIYFGEGSWLTVV.

J is TRBJ1-5 and V is TRBV5-1, with TRBD1 matching 7 bases. CDR1 is SGHRS, CDR2 YFSETQ, per germline. V shed 4 bases, J shed 6 bases, and the junction held 7 bases outside the gene matches. The CDR3 totals 14 residues. CDR3 DNA: TGCGCCAGCAGCCCCGACAGGGACGGTCAGCCCCAGCATTTT. Translation gives CASSPDRDGQPQHF.